This TCR beta chain was observed in a study of cytomegalovirus exposure and HLA in healthy donors. With 60 Vbeta and 13 Jbeta primers, the PCR was carried out. The assay was immunoSEQ multiplex PCR, and TCRdb's table has in-frame clones only and misses some. Of under 200,000 clones in the sample, 55% to 80% were seen once. J was trimmed by 4 bases and V by 6 bases; bases with no gene match: 7. The germline V gene has CDR1 SGHRS and CDR2 YFSETQ. The CDR3 length is 14 residues. Points from the study as a whole: A further, later analysis showed that HLA-associated TCR beta chains (compared with equally common others) were more clonally expanded. V- and J-gene trimming in TCR beta was tied to a missense DCLRE1C variant by an analysis performed later. The authors confirmed in vitro that three CMV-associated chains were specific for CMV antigens.

Details on this clone: What it recognizes is unknown.

The V gene is TRBV5-1, the J gene TRBJ2-3, with 8 bases matching TRBD1. The source is a woman between 18 and 29 years old in good health and CMV-seropositive. Sequenced: PBMCs. In DNA form, the CDR3 reads TGCGCCAGCAACCCAGGGGGCGCCGCAGATACGCAGTATTTT. Translating it yields CASNPGGAADTQYF.